This T cell receptor (beta chain) was found in a study of blood T cell repertoires in COVID-19. Across the study: The United States, Italy and Spain provided the acute and convalescent COVID-19 samples. The analysed material was cDNA or gDNA that came from T cells, B-cell-depleted T cells, or PBMCs.

Authors' processing steps: Estimation of nucleated cell counts was performed using reference gene primer amplification. Libraries were prepared by immunoSEQ multiplex PCR; TCRdb keeps only in-frame clonotypes and omits some of them. The V and J calls and clone size are taken from that table; D and trimming were inferred from the DNA. The table shows some 230,000 clones, with 80% to 90% occurring only once. V gave up 6 bases and J gave up 5 bases, with 18 bases separating them. The CDR3 is 15 residues long. Germline V gene sequence: CDR1 SGDLS, CDR2 YYNGEE. The J gene is TRBJ2-1, the V gene TRBV9; D is possibly TRBD2 (5 bases). The specimen sequenced was peripheral blood. The clonotype comes from a man aged 50 to 60 who had recovered from COVID-19. DNA for the CDR3: TGTGCCAGCACCCCAGGCGGGCAACCGCACAATGAGCAGTTCTTC. Translated: CASTPGGQPHNEQFF.